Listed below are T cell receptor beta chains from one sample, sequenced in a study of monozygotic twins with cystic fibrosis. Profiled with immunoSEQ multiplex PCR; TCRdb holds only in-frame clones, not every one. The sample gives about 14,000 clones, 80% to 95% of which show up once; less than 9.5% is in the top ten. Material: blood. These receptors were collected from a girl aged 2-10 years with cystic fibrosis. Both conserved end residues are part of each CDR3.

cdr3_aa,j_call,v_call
CASSKPLRETEAFF,TRBJ1-1,TRBV18
CASNSGSGRTVGYTF,TRBJ1-2,TRBV19
CASSPLVTHVRGYTF,TRBJ1-2,TRBV18
CASHGLAGTYEQYF,TRBJ2-7,TRBV27
CASSYSRGELFF,TRBJ2-2,TRBV6-6
CASSPDPPIEQYF,TRBJ2-7,TRBV18
CASSKLRVEAFF,TRBJ1-1,TRBV27
CASTSMPLARQGRGYGYTF,TRBJ1-2,TRBV2
CASSLGQGGEKLFF,TRBJ1-4,TRBV5-1
CASSLLAGAIEQYF,TRBJ2-7,TRBV27
CSASGRGLYEQYF,TRBJ2-7,TRBV29-1
CASSPGHFSYNEQFF,TRBJ2-1,TRBV7-9
CASSQETSGLRYNEQFF,TRBJ2-1,TRBV4-3
CASSYPDREGNTEAFF,TRBJ1-1,TRBV7-2